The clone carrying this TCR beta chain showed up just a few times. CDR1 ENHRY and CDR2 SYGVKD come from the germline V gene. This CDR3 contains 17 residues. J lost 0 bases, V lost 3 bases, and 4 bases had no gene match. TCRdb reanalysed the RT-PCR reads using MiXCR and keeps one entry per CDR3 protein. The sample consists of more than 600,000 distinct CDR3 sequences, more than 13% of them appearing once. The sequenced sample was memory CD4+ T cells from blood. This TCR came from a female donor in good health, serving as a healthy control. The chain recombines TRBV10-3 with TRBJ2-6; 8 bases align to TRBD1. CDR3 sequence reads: CAISDTGGSSGANVLTF. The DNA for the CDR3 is TGTGCCATCAGTGACACAGGGGGGAGCTCTGGGGCCAACGTCCTGACTTTC.